This TCR beta chain was identified during a study of blood T cell repertoires in COVID-19. Study-level information: Both acute and convalescent COVID-19 samples were obtained from the United States, Italy and Spain.

This CDR3 comprises 15 residues. Losses at the gene ends were 3 bases for V and 5 bases for J; bases not matched to a gene: 9. Germline CDR1 and CDR2: SGHRS and YFSETQ. Authors' processing steps: Nucleated cell counts were estimated from reference gene primer amplification. The protocol was immunoSEQ multiplex PCR, while the TCRdb copy is restricted to in-frame clones and leaves out a portion. That table furnishes V, J and clone size, whereas the DNA furnished D and trimming. The table lists roughly 320,000 clones, about 87% of them singletons. The receptor's source is a woman between 50 and 59 years old with COVID-19, enrolled during active disease. This chain links TRBV5-1 with TRBJ1-1; 8 bases fit TRBD1. The specimen sequenced was peripheral blood. The CDR3 sequence: CASSSAGQGKTEAFF. The CDR3 DNA reads TGCGCCAGCAGCTCTGCCGGACAGGGTAAAACTGAAGCTTTCTTT.